A selection of T cell receptor beta chains follows, all from one sample in a study of T cells in Graves' hyperthyroidism and ophthalmopathy. TCRdb reanalysed the multiplex PCR reads using MiXCR and keeps one entry per CDR3 protein. The sample includes some 620,000 distinct CDR3 sequences, about 16% of them seen just once. The sample was blood. These receptors all come from a woman in her twenties or thirties with Graves' hyperthyroidism. CDR3s include the opening cysteine and the closing phenylalanine or tryptophan. D genes are given only for firm matches. Clone size, where shown, is once, few, many, or a class for clones that have expanded.

TRBV4-1	-	-	TRBJ2-6	TGCGCCAGCAGCCAAGACGGGGCAGAAACCCCTGGGGCCAACGTCCTGACTTTC	CASSQDGAETPGANVLTF
TRBV6-2/TRBV6-3	many	-	TRBJ1-1	TGTGCCAGCAGCGACGAAACTGGGACTGAAGCTTTCTTT	CASSDETGTEAFF
TRBV20-1	many	-	TRBJ2-7	TGCAGTGCTAGATCGACGACACGGTCCTACGAGCAGTACTTC	CSARSTTRSYEQYF
TRBV27	many	-	TRBJ2-7	TGTGCCAGCAGTCCCACGGGACCGTGGTACGAGCAGTACTTC	CASSPTGPWYEQYF
TRBV28	few	-	TRBJ1-5	TGTGCCAGCAGTTTAGGGGGGGCGATCGGCAATCAGCCCCAGCATTTT	CASSLGGAIGNQPQHF
TRBV20-1	few	-	TRBJ1-1	TGCAGTGCTAAAACGGCTGGCACTGAAGCTTTCTTT	CSAKTAGTEAFF
TRBV20-1	-	-	TRBJ1-1	TGCAGTGCTAGAGACCTCGCGGGAGTCACTGAAGCTTTCTTT	CSARDLAGVTEAFF
TRBV2	many	-	TRBJ2-1	TGTGCCAGCAGTGAAAGGGGTCCAGGGGATTCCTACAATGAGCAGTTCTTC	CASSERGPGDSYNEQFF
TRBV28	many	TRBD2	TRBJ2-1	TGTGCCAGCAGTATTCGGACTAGTTTAAAGGATGAGCAGTTCTTC	CASSIRTSLKDEQFF
TRBV12-3/TRBV12-4	many	-	TRBJ2-7	TGTGCCAGCAGTCGAAGGAATTACGAGCAGTACTTC	CASSRRNYEQYF